This T cell receptor (beta chain) is drawn from a study of cytomegalovirus exposure and HLA in healthy donors. Points on this clone: Its antigen is unknown.

General study points: When presence/absence was analysed, sequencing depth was taken to be roughly uniform across donors. In an earlier analysis, most TCR beta V segments were productive about 87% or about 30% of the time.

PCR primers comprised 60 Vbeta and 13 Jbeta primers. Original methodology: A later analysis counted 80 million or so unique TCR beta chains, around 11 million shared. This table comes from immunoSEQ multiplex PCR, and its TCRdb copy is limited to in-frame clones, with some not included. The V and J calls and the clone size are those of that table, but D and trimming were determined from the DNA. The table shows around 120,000 clones, with 75% to 85% occurring only once. The specimen sequenced was PBMCs. The clonotype was recovered from a woman between 50 and 59 years old in good health and CMV-seropositive.

CDR3 nucleotide sequence: TGCGCCAGCAGTCCGATCCTGTCCCCAGGGGGGGAAAAACTGTTTTTT. It is translated as CASSPILSPGGEKLFF. The chain uses TRBV4-1 and TRBJ1-4; TRBD1 matches 7 bases. Unmatched junction bases numbered 15, after V lost 6 bases and J lost 8 bases. The CDR3 is 16 residues long. Germline V CDR1 and CDR2: MGHRA, YSYEKL.